The 3 T cell receptor beta chains below all came from one sample that was sequenced in a study of shared clonotypes between healthy human individuals. Libraries were prepared by immunoSEQ multiplex PCR; TCRdb keeps only in-frame clonotypes and omits some of them. The sample lists 600,000 to 700,000 clones, less than 80% occurring once. Source material: memory CD4+ T cells sorted from blood. Noted subset: CD45RA-negative fraction. The receptors were sampled from a woman aged 25 to 39 in good health.

The J gene is TRBJ2-7, the V gene TRBV4-2, with D perhaps TRBD1 (5 bases). This CDR3 comprises 13 residues. V lost 1 base, J lost 7 bases, and 11 bases lay in between. In germline, CDR1 is LGHNA, CDR2 YNFKEQ. This CDR3 is CASSQGGPMEQYF. The CDR3 bases are TGTGCCAGCAGCCAAGGGGGCCCTATGGAGCAGTACTTC.

The J gene is TRBJ1-5, the V gene TRBV28; 8 positions match TRBD1. V trimming: 5 bases; J trimming: 2 bases; junction bases outside the gene matches: 11. The CDR3 has 17 amino acids. Germline CDR1 is MDHEN and CDR2 is SYDVKM. CDR3 sequence reads: CASSDGQGHVRNQPQHF. DNA of the CDR3: TGTGCCAGCAGTGACGGACAGGGTCATGTGCGCAATCAGCCCCAGCATTTT.

The chain uses TRBV10-3 and TRBJ2-3; 7 bases fit TRBD1. Germline CDR1 reads ENHRY; CDR2 reads SYGVKD. V shed 5 bases and J 2 bases; nucleotides not matched to a gene: 10. This CDR3 spans 16 amino acids. The DNA of the CDR3 is TGTGCCATCAGTCAGGGGGTTACAGGGTCCACAGATACGCAGTATTTT. It is translated as CAISQGVTGSTDTQYF.